These T cell receptor beta chains were read from a single sample in a study of T cells after yellow fever vaccination. TCRdb analysed the 5' RACE reads with MiXCR anew, one entry per CDR3 protein. The data hold a few hundred thousand distinct CDR3 sequences, with around 10% observed a single time. The sequenced sample was CD4+ T cells sorted from PBMCs, obtained 5 days after the yellow fever booster vaccination. The receptors derive from a man younger than 30 who received the YFV17D yellow fever vaccine. The CDR3 runs from the conserved cysteine through the conserved F or W. The D gene is left open where the match is weak. Not every row has a clone size; where given, it reads once, few, many or a size class.

cdr3_aa cdr3_nt clone_size j_call cdr3_length v_call d_call
CSARQSIPSTDTQYF TGCAGTGCTAGACAGTCGATACCTAGCACAGATACGCAGTATTTT . TRBJ2-3 15 TRBV20-1 .
CSARDWGQGMNIQYF TGCAGTGCTAGAGATTGGGGACAGGGTATGAACATTCAGTACTTC few TRBJ2-4 15 TRBV20-1 TRBD1
CASSQDGNTGELFF TGTGCCAGCAGCCAAGACGGCAACACCGGGGAGCTGTTTTTT many TRBJ2-2 14 TRBV3-1 .
CASSVAPTSQETQYF TGTGCCAGCAGCGTAGCTCCAACATCACAAGAGACCCAGTACTTC few TRBJ2-5 15 TRBV9 .
CASSFVRAMNTEAFF TGTGCCAGCAGCTTTGTACGGGCCATGAACACTGAAGCTTTCTTT many TRBJ1-1 15 TRBV7-2 .
CASSFTRGWALHF TGTGCCAGCAGCTTCACCAGGGGCTGGGCCCTCCACTTT few TRBJ1-6 13 TRBV7-2 .
CASKSQGDAFF TGTGCCAGCAAATCACAGGGTGACGCTTTCTTT . TRBJ1-1 11 TRBV12-3/TRBV12-4 .
CASSFQASNTGELFF TGTGCCAGCAGCTTTCAGGCCTCGAACACCGGGGAGCTGTTTTTT few TRBJ2-2 15 TRBV7-2 .
CSVEGFGGGDDYEQYF TGCAGCGTTGAAGGTTTTGGTGGAGGGGACGATTACGAGCAGTACTTC many TRBJ2-7 16 TRBV29-1 .
CASSLEVGGANEQFF TGTGCCAGCAGCTTAGAAGTCGGGGGGGCCAATGAGCAGTTCTTC . TRBJ2-1 15 TRBV13 TRBD2
CASSSGPGDTTFF TGTGCCAGTAGCTCAGGACCGGGGGATACGACTTTCTTT few TRBJ1-1 13 TRBV19 .
CASSPPQQNLPYEQYF TGTGCCAGCTCACCACCTCAGCAGAATCTACCCTACGAGCAGTACTTC once TRBJ2-7 16 TRBV18 .
CASTISTGVESYTF TGTGCCAGTACCATTTCGACAGGGGTGGAAAGCTACACCTTC once TRBJ1-2 14 TRBV19 TRBD1
CAISEGRGNTEAFF TGTGCCATCAGTGAAGGCAGGGGGAACACTGAAGCTTTCTTT few TRBJ1-1 14 TRBV10-3 .
CASSLVAGATEAFF TGTGCCAGCAGCTTAGTGGCGGGGGCCACTGAAGCTTTCTTT few TRBJ1-1 14 TRBV7-8 .
CASSYAGLAGEQFF TGTGCCAGCAGTTACGCCGGACTAGCTGGTGAGCAGTTCTTC . TRBJ2-1 14 TRBV6-2/TRBV6-3 TRBD2
CASSQAPAPQETQYF TGTGCCAGCAGCCAAGCCCCAGCCCCCCAAGAGACCCAGTACTTC . TRBJ2-5 15 TRBV3-1 .
CASSLSGTGRHTQYF TGTGCCAGCAGCCTATCCGGGACAGGGAGGCATACGCAGTATTTT few TRBJ2-3 15 TRBV7-2 TRBD1
CSAGSSGGANTQYF TGCAGTGCTGGATCTAGCGGGGGGGCAAATACGCAGTATTTT many TRBJ2-3 14 TRBV20-1 TRBD2
CASSYGGGRSPLHF TGTGCCAGCAGTTATGGAGGGGGAAGATCACCCCTCCACTTT . TRBJ1-6 14 TRBV6-2/TRBV6-3 .
CASVRGTGNTEAFF TGCGCCAGCGTAAGGGGGACAGGGAACACTGAAGCTTTCTTT few TRBJ1-1 14 TRBV4-1 TRBD1
CASSYSRRNTEAFF TGTGCCAGCAGTTACTCCCGGAGGAACACTGAAGCTTTCTTT many TRBJ1-1 14 TRBV6-5 .
CASPQGLLGEKLFF TGTGCCAGCCCCCAGGGGCTTCTAGGTGAAAAACTGTTTTTT . TRBJ1-4 14 TRBV7-7 .
CASSYEGNSYNEQFF TGTGCCAGCAGTTACGAAGGGAACTCCTACAATGAGCAGTTCTTC . TRBJ2-1 15 TRBV6-5 .
CASSQGGYEQFF TGCGCCAGCAGCCAAGGGGGTTATGAGCAGTTCTTC . TRBJ2-1 12 TRBV5-1 .
CASTADREETQYF TGTGCCAGCACCGCGGACCGCGAAGAGACCCAGTACTTC . TRBJ2-5 13 TRBV28 .
CSTRQAGGNTIYF TGCAGCACCCGACAGGCCGGGGGAAACACCATATATTTT few TRBJ1-3 13 TRBV29-1 .